This T cell receptor (beta chain) appears in the sequencing data of a study of regulatory T cells in long-lasting Graves disease. General observations from the study: Persistent cases favored TRBV28, TRBJ1-2 and TRBJ2-5.

Building of the TCR beta libraries involved iRepertoire HTBI primers and Arm-PCR of CDR3 regions. In TCRdb, the multiplex PCR reads were re-called with MiXCR into one record per CDR3 protein. The profile covers roughly 350,000 distinct CDR3 sequences, with about 16% appearing a single time and just over 20% taken by the ten largest. This clonotype was seen a handful of times. No antigen is known for it. Germline loops: CDR1 SNHLY, CDR2 FYNNEI. This CDR3 is 16 amino acids long. V gave up 5 bases and J gave up 3 bases; unmatched junction bases: 7. As for time point: newly diagnosed GD, antithyroid drugs for less than 3 months. PBMC-derived RNA was used for the TCR library. This same sample was also taken into another study, of T cells in Graves' hyperthyroidism and ophthalmopathy.

The chain couples TRBV2 to TRBJ1-2, with TRBD1 matching over 12 bases. This TCR was sampled from a young woman with Graves disease. The source material was peripheral blood mononuclear cells (PBMCs), sampled at new diagnosis, from a patient treated with antithyroid drugs. CDR3 DNA: TGTGCCAGCAGTTTGTCCGGGACAGGGGGCGACTATGGCTACACCTTC. Translating gives CASSLSGTGGDYGYTF.